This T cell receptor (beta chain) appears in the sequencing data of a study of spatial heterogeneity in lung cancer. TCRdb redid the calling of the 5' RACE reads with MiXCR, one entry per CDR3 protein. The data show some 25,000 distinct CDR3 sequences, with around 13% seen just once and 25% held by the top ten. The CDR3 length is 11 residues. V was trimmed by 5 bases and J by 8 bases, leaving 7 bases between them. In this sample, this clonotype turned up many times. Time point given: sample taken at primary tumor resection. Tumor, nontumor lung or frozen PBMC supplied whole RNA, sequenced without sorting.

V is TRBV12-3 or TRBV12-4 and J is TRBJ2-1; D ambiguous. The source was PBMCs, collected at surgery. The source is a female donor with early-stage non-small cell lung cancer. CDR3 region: CASSQYYEQFF. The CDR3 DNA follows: TGTGCCAGCAGTCAGTATTATGAGCAGTTCTTC.